This TCR beta chain originates from a study of cytomegalovirus exposure and HLA in healthy donors. CDR3 length: 14 amino acids. Trimming cost V 6 bases and J 7 bases, with 15 bases left between them. From germline, CDR1 is MNHEY and CDR2 SMNVEV (reference sequence). Turning to this clone: Its antigen remains unidentified.

The donors were healthy bone marrow donors. Overall study results and limits: Further analysis was carried out later, and it showed several of the most significant clusters appearing linked to common viral pathogens.

The PCR used 60 Vbeta and 13 Jbeta primers. TCRdb's table, derived via immunoSEQ multiplex PCR, lists solely in-frame clones and lacks some. The data contain around 100,000 clones, under 90% of them seen just once; the ten biggest clones take up approximately 2.7%. The clonotype originates from a woman aged 18-29 years in good health and CMV-seronegative. Material: PBMCs. The V gene is TRBV27, the J gene TRBJ1-4, with D hard to call. The CDR3 DNA sequence: TGTGCCAGCAGCGATCCCCCCAACACTGAAAAACTGTTTTTT. As protein: CASSDPPNTEKLFF.